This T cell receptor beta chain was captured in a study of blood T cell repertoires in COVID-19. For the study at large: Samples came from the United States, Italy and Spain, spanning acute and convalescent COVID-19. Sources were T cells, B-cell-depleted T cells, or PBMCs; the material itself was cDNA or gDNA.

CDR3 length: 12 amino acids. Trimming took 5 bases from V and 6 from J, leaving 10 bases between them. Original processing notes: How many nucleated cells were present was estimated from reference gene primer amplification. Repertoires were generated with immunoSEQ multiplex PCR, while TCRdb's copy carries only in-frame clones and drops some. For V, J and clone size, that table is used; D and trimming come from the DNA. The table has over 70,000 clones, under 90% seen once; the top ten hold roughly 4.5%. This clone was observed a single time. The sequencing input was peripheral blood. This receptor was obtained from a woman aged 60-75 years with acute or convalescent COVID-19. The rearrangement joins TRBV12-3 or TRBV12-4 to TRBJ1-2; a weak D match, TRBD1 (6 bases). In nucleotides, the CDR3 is TGTGCCAGCAGTGAACAGGGTAATGGCTACACCTTC. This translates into CASSEQGNGYTF.